This is a list of T cell receptor beta chains from one sample in a study of T cell responses to AZD1222 COVID-19 vaccine. Profiled with immunoSEQ multiplex PCR; TCRdb holds only in-frame clones, not every one. The sample holds approximately 110,000 clones; 88% are singletons and the top ten take 4% to 4.5%. The source material was peripheral blood, sampled on day 0 of AZD1222 vaccination. All receptors come from an adult in good health. Each CDR3 is given with its conserved first and last residue. The order of the fields is CDR3 DNA, CDR3 protein, V gene, J gene, D gene, clone size. A D gene is named only where the DNA matches it firmly. Size tells how often a clone was seen (once, few, many) or the class of an expanded clone, and some rows leave it out.

cdr3_nt: TGTGCCAGCAGCCCACGGACGGGAAACACTGAAGCTTTCTTT
cdr3_aa: CASSPRTGNTEAFF
v_call: TRBV4-2
j_call: TRBJ1-1
d_call: -
clone_size: -

cdr3_nt: TGTGCCAGCAGTCCCTGGACTAAAAATGAAGCTTTCTTT
cdr3_aa: CASSPWTKNEAFF
v_call: TRBV6-5
j_call: TRBJ1-1
d_call: -
clone_size: -

cdr3_nt: TGTGCCAGCAGCTTTCAGGGGACAGATACGCAGTATTTT
cdr3_aa: CASSFQGTDTQYF
v_call: TRBV5-4
j_call: TRBJ2-3
d_call: -
clone_size: few

cdr3_nt: TGTGCCAGCAGCTTGCGTACGTACGAGCAGTACTTC
cdr3_aa: CASSLRTYEQYF
v_call: TRBV13
j_call: TRBJ2-7
d_call: -
clone_size: -

cdr3_nt: TGTGCCAGCAGTTCTATTAACGTCCTGACTTTC
cdr3_aa: CASSSINVLTF
v_call: TRBV6-2/TRBV6-3
j_call: TRBJ2-6
d_call: -
clone_size: -

cdr3_nt: TGTGCCAGCAGTTTAGGGGGCCAGGGGTCTTTCCAGTTCTTC
cdr3_aa: CASSLGGQGSFQFF
v_call: TRBV28
j_call: TRBJ2-1
d_call: -
clone_size: few

cdr3_nt: TGCAGCGCCCGGACTAGCGGGAGTCCAACAGATACGCAGTATTTT
cdr3_aa: CSARTSGSPTDTQYF
v_call: TRBV29-1
j_call: TRBJ2-3
d_call: TRBD2
clone_size: -

cdr3_nt: TGTGCCATCAGTGAGGTGAGGGTTACCTATTCACCCCTCCACTTT
cdr3_aa: CAISEVRVTYSPLHF
v_call: TRBV10-3
j_call: TRBJ1-6
d_call: -
clone_size: -

cdr3_nt: TGTGCCAGCAGTGAAATTCTCCGGCTAGCGGGAGGGCCTATGGACGAGCAGTACTTC
cdr3_aa: CASSEILRLAGGPMDEQYF
v_call: TRBV6-1
j_call: TRBJ2-7
d_call: TRBD2
clone_size: few

cdr3_nt: TGTGCCAGCAGCATCGGGACGGAATTTCTCTCTGGGGCCAACGTCCTGACTTTC
cdr3_aa: CASSIGTEFLSGANVLTF
v_call: TRBV5-5
j_call: TRBJ2-6
d_call: -
clone_size: -

cdr3_nt: TGCGCCAGCAGCCCCTCCGGGAGCTCCTACAATGAGCAGTTCTTC
cdr3_aa: CASSPSGSSYNEQFF
v_call: TRBV5-1
j_call: TRBJ2-1
d_call: -
clone_size: -

cdr3_nt: TGTGCCAGCAGTTTAGACGTACTCAATGAGCAGTTCTTC
cdr3_aa: CASSLDVLNEQFF
v_call: TRBV12-3/TRBV12-4
j_call: TRBJ2-1
d_call: -
clone_size: -

cdr3_nt: TGTGCCAGCAGGGAAAGGGACAGACAGAACACTGAAGCTTTCTTT
cdr3_aa: CASRERDRQNTEAFF
v_call: TRBV28
j_call: TRBJ1-1
d_call: TRBD1
clone_size: -

cdr3_nt: TGTGCCAGCAGTGAGCCCGGGACAGGGCTGCGCGGCTACACCTTC
cdr3_aa: CASSEPGTGLRGYTF
v_call: TRBV25-1
j_call: TRBJ1-2
d_call: TRBD1
clone_size: -

cdr3_nt: TGTGCCAGCAGTGAGGCAGGAGGGAGCTCTGGGGCCAACGTCCTGACTTTC
cdr3_aa: CASSEAGGSSGANVLTF
v_call: TRBV6-4
j_call: TRBJ2-6
d_call: -
clone_size: -

cdr3_nt: TGTGCCAGCAGATACGACAGGGGGCACACAGATACGCAGTATTTT
cdr3_aa: CASRYDRGHTDTQYF
v_call: TRBV7-2
j_call: TRBJ2-3
d_call: TRBD1
clone_size: -

cdr3_nt: TGTGCCAGCAGTTTATTCTTACTAGCGGGAGGGCTCCAATACGAGCAGTACTTC
cdr3_aa: CASSLFLLAGGLQYEQYF
v_call: TRBV28
j_call: TRBJ2-7
d_call: TRBD2
clone_size: once